This T cell receptor beta chain is from a study of T-cell memory formation after mild COVID-19. Findings of the study overall: Contracting CD4+ clones lay largely in CM and EM, with CD8+ ones residing in EMRA. Later expanders leaned toward CD4+, whereas clones contracting from day 15 to 85 were balanced CD4/CD8.

A 5'RACE reaction primed in the constant segment made cDNA libraries of TCR alpha and TCR beta, and these carried sample barcodes and UMIs. TCRdb re-called the 5' RACE reads with MiXCR, one entry per CDR3 protein. Among 350,000 to 400,000 distinct CDR3 sequences, around 14% were seen once, and the ten largest hold around 21%. This clonotype was counted a few times. The antigen is unknown. With 6 bases removed from V and 5 bases from J, the gap between germline ends came to 16 bases. There are 14 residues in the CDR3. Sequenced: PBMCs or a T cell subset sorted from them (not recorded which). The sequence derives from a man aged 18 to 29 who had mild COVID-19 (a few samples of this study predate the infection). Cell type and time point are not known. The chain joins TRBV12-3 or TRBV12-4 to TRBJ1-1; D is perhaps TRBD1 (5 bases). The CDR3: CASRGWDSETEAFF. The CDR3, as DNA: TGTGCCAGCAGGGGTTGGGACTCGGAGACTGAAGCTTTCTTT.